The clone carrying this T cell receptor (beta chain) was seen a few times. As processed by the authors: Estimated nucleated cell counts came from reference gene primer amplification. The assay was immunoSEQ multiplex PCR, and TCRdb's table has in-frame clones only and misses some. V and J calls and clone size come straight from that table; D and trimming were deduced from the DNA. The sample comprises about 250,000 clones, roughly 88% of which are singletons, and under 1.5% rests with the top ten. Germline trimming cut 4 bases from V and 2 bases from J; bases unmatched to any gene: 5. The CDR3 has 14 amino acids. CDR1 and CDR2 (germline): SGHRS, YFSETQ. The data originate from a study of blood T cell repertoires in COVID-19. About the study: The origin of the acute and convalescent COVID-19 samples was the United States, Italy and Spain. The cDNA or gDNA used as material had been derived from T cells, B-cell-depleted T cells, or PBMCs.

Sequenced material: peripheral blood. The J gene is TRBJ2-5, the V gene TRBV5-1, with TRBD1 matching over 7 bases. The clonotype originates from an elderly man with acute or convalescent COVID-19. CDR3 coding DNA: TGCGCCAGCAGCATCGGGACAGTGCAAGAGACCCAGTACTTC. Its protein is CASSIGTVQETQYF.